This T cell receptor (beta chain) was sequenced during a study of T cell repertoires in aging, cancer and after chemotherapy. The study's findings and limits: Immunological memory after chemotherapy cannot be judged from the repertoire data.

Multiplex touch-down PCR with TRB-A/B primers amplified rearranged V-D-J TRB sequences. TCRdb re-analysed the multiplex PCR reads in MiXCR, keeping a single row per CDR3 protein. The repertoire consists of about 6,200 distinct CDR3 sequences, with 27% occurring once and the leading ten covering roughly 3.9%. This clonotype was detected only a few times. Its antigen is unknown. One end of the junction fails to match germline, which may point to a read error. TCR beta rearrangements were amplified from peripheral blood genomic DNA. Sequencing was performed on blood. The clonotype comes from a human donor in good health.

The CDR3 DNA reads TGTGCCATCTCACCAGCGGGGGGCACAGATACGCAGTATTTT. Residues: CAISPAGGTDTQYF. The V and J genes are TRBV18 and TRBJ2-3; 8 bases are shared with TRBD2. The length of the CDR3 is 14 residues. Looked up from germline, CDR1 is KGHSH and CDR2 is LQKENI.